The TCR beta chain under discussion was sequenced for a study of cytomegalovirus exposure and HLA in healthy donors. The PCR contained 60 Vbeta and 13 Jbeta primers. Here immunoSEQ multiplex PCR was the method, and the copy in TCRdb shows in-frame clones only, minus some. The sample has around 120,000 clones, around two thirds seen once. This CDR3 spans 13 amino acids. In germline, CDR1 is SGHTA, CDR2 FQGNSA. With 8 bases clipped from V and 0 bases from J, the junction kept 2 bases outside the gene matches. Note on this clone: Its cognate antigen is unknown.

Study findings and constraints: Segments of the TCR beta V type were, in most cases, productive about 90% or about 30% of the time in an earlier analysis.

The rearrangement joins TRBV7-2 to TRBJ1-1, with 8 positions matching TRBD1. Specimen: PBMCs. The source of this sequence is a woman in her thirties or forties in good health and CMV-seropositive. The CDR3 sequence: CASGDRMNTEAFF. CDR3 coding DNA: TGTGCCAGCGGGGACAGGATGAACACTGAAGCTTTCTTT.